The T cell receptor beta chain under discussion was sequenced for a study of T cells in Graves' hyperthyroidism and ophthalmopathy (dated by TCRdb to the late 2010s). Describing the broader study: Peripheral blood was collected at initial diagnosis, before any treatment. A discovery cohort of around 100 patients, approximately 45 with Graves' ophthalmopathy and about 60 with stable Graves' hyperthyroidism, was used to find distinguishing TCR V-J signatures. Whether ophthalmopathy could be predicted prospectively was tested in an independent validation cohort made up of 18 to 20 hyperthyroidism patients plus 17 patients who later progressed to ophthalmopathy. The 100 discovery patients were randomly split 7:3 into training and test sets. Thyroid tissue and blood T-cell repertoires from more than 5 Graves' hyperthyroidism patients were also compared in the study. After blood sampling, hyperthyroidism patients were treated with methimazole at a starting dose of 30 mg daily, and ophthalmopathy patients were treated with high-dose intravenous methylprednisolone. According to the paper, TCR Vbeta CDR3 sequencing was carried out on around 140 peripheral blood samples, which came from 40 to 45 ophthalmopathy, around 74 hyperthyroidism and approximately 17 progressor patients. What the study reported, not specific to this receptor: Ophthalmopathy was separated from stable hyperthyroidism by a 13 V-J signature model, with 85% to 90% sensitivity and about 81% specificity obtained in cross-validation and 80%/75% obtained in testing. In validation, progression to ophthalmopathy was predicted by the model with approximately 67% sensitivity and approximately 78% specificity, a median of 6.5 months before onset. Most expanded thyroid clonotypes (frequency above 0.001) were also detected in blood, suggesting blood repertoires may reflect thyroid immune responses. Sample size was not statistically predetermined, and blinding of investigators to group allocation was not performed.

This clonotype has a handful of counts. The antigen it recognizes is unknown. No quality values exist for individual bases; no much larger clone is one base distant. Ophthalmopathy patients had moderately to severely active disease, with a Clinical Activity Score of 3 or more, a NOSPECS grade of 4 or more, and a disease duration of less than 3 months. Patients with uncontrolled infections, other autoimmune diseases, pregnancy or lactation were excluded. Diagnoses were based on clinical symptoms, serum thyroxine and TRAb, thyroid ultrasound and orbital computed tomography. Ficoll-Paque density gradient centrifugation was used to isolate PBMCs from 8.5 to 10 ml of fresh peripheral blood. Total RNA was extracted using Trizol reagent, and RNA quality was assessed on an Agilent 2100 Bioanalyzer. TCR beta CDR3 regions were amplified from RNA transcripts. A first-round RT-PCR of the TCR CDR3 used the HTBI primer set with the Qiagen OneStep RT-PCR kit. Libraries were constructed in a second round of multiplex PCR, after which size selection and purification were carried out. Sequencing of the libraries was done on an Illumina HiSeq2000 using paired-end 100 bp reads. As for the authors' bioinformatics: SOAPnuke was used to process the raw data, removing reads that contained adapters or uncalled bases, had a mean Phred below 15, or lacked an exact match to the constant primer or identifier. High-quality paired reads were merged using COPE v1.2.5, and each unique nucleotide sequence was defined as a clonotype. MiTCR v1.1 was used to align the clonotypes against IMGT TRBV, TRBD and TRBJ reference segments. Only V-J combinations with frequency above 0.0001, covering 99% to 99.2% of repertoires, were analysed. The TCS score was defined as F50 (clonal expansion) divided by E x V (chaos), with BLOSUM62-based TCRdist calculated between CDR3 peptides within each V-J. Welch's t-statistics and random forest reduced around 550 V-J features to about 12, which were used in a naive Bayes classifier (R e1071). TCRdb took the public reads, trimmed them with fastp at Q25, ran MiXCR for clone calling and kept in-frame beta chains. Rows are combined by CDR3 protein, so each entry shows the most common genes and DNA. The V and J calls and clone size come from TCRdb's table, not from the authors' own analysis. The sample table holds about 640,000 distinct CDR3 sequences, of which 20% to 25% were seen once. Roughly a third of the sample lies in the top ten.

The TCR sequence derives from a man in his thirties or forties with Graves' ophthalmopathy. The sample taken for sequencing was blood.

The nucleotide sequence reads TGTGCCAGCAGTTATAGACAGATCACCGGGGAGCTGTTTTTT. Translated, it gives CASSYRQITGELFF. The V gene is TRBV6-1 and the J gene is TRBJ2-2; 5 matching bases give a weak D call of TRBD1. The CDR3 spans 14 residues, from the cysteine through the phenylalanine. CDR3 DNA is the only sequence kept; it has 42 bases, read in frame from the first base. At the junction V is shortened by 5 bases and J by 4 bases, with 11 bases in between. The germline V gene gives CDR1 as MNHNS and CDR2 as SASEGT.